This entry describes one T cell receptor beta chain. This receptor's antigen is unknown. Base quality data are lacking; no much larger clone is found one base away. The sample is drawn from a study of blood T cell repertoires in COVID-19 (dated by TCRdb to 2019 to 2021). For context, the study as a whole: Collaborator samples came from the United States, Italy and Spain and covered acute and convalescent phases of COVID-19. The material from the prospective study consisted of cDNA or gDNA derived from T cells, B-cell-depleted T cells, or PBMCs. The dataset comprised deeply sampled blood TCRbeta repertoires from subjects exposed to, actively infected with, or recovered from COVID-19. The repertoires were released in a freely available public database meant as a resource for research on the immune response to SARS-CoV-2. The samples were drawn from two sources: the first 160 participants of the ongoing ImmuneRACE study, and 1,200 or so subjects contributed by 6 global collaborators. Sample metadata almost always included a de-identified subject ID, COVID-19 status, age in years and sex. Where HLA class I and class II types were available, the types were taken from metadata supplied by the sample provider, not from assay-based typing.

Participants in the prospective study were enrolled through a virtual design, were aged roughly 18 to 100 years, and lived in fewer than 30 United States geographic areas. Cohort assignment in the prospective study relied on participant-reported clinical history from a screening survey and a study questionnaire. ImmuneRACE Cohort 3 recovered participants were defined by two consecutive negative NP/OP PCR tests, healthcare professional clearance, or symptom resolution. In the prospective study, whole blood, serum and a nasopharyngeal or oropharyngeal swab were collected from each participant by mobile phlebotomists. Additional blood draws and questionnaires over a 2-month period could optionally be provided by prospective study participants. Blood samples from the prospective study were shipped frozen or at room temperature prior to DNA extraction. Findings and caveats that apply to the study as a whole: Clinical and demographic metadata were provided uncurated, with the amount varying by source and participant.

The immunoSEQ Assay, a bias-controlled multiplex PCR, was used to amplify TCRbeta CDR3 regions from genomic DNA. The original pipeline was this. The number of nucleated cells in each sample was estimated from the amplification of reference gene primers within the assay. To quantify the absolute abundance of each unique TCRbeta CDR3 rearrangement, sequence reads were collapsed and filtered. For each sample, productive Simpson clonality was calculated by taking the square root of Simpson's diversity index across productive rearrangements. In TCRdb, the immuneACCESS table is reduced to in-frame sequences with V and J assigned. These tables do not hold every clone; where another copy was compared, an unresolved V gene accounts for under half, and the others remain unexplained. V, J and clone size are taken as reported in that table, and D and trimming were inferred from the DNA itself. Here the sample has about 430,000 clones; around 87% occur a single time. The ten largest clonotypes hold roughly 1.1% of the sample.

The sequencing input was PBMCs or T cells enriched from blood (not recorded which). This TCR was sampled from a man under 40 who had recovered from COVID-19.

CDR3 sequence: CATSGIMGDTQYF. The nucleotide sequence reads as follows: TGTGCCACAAGCGGGATAATGGGAGATACGCAGTATTTT. The rearrangement joined TRBV10-3 to TRBJ2-3, and 7 junctional nucleotides match TRBD2. Inclusive of the bounding cysteine and phenylalanine, the CDR3 is 13 residues long. Only CDR3 DNA is held: 39 bases, read in frame from base 1. The V end gives up 10 bases and the J end 5 bases, leaving 9 bases in the junction not matched to a gene. Via the germline V gene, CDR1 is ENHRY and CDR2 SYGVKD.